This T cell receptor beta chain was retrieved from a study of early T cells in non-severe SARS-CoV-2 infection. Overall study context: RNA in bulk from unsorted whole blood was sequenced, and chains were unpaired.

This clonotype appeared many times. The antigen is not known. Attachment of unique molecular identifiers was made to individual cDNA molecules. MiXCR was run by TCRdb on the 5' RACE reads, yielding one entry per CDR3 protein. The top ten clones hold about 8% of a sample with about 42,000 distinct CDR3 sequences, roughly 6% of them seen once. Per the germline V gene, CDR1 is MDHEN and CDR2 is SYDVKM. V was pared by 4 bases and J by 9 bases, with 15 bases between. There are 13 residues in the CDR3. Findings and caveats of the study: Clonotype matching in VDJdb favored anti-spike CD8 responses and did not capture private and CD4 specificities.

The sequencing here drew on whole blood, taken at baseline. The chain recombines TRBV28 with TRBJ1-2; weak D call: TRBD1 (5 bases). The TCR sequence derives from an adult who was a healthcare worker with PCR-confirmed SARS-CoV-2 infection or an uninfected control (not recorded which). CDR3 residues: CASSWAGIGSYTF. The CDR3 nucleotides read TGTGCCAGCAGTTGGGCAGGGATTGGGAGCTACACCTTC.